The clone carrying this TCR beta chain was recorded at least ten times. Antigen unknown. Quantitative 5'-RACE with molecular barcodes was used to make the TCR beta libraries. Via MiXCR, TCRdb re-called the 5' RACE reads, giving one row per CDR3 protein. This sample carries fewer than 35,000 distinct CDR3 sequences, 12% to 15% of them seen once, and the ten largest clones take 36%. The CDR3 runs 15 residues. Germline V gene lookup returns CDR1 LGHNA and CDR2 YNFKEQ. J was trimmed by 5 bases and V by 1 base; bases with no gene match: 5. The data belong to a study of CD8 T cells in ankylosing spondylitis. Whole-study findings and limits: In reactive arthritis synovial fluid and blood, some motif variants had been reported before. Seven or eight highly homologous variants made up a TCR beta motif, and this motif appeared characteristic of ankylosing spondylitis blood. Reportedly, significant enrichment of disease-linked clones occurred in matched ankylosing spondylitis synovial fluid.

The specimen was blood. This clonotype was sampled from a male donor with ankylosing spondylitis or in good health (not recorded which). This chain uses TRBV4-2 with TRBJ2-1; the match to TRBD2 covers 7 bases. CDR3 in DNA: TGTGCCAGCAGCCAAGGGGAGGGCGCCGACAATGAGCAGTTCTTC. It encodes CASSQGEGADNEQFF.